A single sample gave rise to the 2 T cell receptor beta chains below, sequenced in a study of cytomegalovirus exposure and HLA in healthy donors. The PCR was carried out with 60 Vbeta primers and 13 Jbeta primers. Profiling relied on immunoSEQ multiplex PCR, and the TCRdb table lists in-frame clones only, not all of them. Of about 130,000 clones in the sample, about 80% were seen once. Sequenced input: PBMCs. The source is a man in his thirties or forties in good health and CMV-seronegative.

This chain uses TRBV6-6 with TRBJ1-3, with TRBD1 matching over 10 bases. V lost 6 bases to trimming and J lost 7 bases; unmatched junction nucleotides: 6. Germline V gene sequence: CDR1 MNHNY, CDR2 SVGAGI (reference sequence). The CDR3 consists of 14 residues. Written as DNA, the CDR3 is TGTGCCAGCAGCCCCCCGGGACAGGGGAACACCATATATTTT. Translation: CASSPPGQGNTIYF.

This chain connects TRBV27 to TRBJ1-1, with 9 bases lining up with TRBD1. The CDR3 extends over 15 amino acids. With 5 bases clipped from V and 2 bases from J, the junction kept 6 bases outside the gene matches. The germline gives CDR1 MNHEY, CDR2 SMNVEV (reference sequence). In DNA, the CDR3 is TGTGCCAGCAGTCTACAGGGGGCCCTAAACACTGAAGCTTTCTTT. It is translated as CASSLQGALNTEAFF.